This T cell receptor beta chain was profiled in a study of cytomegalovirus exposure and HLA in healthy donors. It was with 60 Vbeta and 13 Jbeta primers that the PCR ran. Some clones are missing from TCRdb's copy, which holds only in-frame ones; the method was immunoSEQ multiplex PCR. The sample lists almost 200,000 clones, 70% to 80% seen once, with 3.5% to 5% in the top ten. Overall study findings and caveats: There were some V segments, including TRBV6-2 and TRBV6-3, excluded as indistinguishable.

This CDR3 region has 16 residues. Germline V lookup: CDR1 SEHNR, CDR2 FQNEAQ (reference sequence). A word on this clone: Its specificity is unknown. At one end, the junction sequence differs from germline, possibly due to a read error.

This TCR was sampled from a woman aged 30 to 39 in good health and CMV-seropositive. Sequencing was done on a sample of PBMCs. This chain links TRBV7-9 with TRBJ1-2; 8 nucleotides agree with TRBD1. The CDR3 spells CSSSLGGQDLAYGYTF. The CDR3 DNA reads TGTTCCAGCAGCTTAGGGGGACAGGACCTTGCCTATGGCTACACCTTC.